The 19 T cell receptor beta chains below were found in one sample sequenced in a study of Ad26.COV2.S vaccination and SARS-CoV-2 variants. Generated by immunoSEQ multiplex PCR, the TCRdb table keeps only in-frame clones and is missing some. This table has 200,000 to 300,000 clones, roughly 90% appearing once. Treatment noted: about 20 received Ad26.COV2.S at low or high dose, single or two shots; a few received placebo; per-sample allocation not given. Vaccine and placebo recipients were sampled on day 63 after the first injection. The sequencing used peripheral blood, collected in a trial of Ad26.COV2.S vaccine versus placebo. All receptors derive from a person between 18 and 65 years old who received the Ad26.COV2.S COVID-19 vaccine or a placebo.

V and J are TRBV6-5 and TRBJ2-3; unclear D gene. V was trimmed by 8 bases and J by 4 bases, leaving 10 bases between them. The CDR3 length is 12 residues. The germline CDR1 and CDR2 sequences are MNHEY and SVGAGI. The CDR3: CASPAGPDTQYF. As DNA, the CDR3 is TGTGCCAGCCCCGCCGGCCCAGATACGCAGTATTTT.

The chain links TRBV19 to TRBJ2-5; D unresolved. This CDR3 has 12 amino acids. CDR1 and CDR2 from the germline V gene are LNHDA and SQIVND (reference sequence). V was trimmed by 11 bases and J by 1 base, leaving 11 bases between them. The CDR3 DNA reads TGTGCCTCGTCTTTCGCCCAAGAGACCCAGTACTTC. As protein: CASSFAQETQYF.

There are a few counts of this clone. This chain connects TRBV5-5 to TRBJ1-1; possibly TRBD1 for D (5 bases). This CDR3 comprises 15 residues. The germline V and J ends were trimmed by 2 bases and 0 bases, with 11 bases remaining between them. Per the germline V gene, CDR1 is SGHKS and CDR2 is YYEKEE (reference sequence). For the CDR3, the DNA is TGTGCCAGCAGCTTCTCTGGGACCTTGAACACTGAAGCTTTCTTT. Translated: CASSFSGTLNTEAFF.

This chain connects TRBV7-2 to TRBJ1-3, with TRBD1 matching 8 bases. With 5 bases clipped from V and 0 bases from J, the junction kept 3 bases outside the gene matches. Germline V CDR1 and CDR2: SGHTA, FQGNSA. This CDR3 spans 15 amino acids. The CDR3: CASSPGTGSGNTIYF. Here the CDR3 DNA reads TGTGCCAGCAGCCCCGGGACAGGCTCTGGAAACACCATATATTTT.

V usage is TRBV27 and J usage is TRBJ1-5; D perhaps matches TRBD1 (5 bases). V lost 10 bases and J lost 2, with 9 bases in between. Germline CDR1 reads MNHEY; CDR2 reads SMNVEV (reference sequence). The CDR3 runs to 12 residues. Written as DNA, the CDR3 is TGTGCCACCAGGGAAGGCAATCAGCCCCAGCATTTT. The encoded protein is CATREGNQPQHF.

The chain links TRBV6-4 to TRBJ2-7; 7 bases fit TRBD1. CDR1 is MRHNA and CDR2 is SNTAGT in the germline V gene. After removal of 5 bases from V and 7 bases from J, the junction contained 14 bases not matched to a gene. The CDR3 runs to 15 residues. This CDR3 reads CASSPTPMPGGEQYF. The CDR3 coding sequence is TGTGCCAGCAGTCCAACCCCGATGCCAGGGGGTGAGCAGTACTTC.

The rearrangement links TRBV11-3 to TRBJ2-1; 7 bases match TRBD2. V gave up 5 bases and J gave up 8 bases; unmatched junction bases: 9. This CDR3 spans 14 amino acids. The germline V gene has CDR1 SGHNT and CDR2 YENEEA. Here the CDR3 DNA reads TGTGCCAGCAGCCGTGCGGGGGTGGGTTATGAGCAGTTCTTC. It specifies CASSRAGVGYEQFF.

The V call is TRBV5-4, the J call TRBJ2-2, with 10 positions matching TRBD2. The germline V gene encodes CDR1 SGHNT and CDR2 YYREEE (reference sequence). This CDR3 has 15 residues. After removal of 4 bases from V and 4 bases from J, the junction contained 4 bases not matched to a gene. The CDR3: CASSHSSGGTGELFF. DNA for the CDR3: TGTGCCAGCAGCCACTCTAGCGGGGGCACCGGGGAGCTGTTTTTT.

The CDR3 loop reads CASSMTLGQGSHEQYF. As DNA, the CDR3 is TGTGCCAGTAGTATGACCTTGGGACAGGGGTCTCACGAGCAGTACTTC. The chain combines TRBV19 with TRBJ2-7, with TRBD1 identical over 10 bases. The CDR3 spans 16 residues. Trimming removed 3 bases from V and 5 bases from J; junction bases left unmatched: 10. Germline CDR1 and CDR2: LNHDA and SQIVND (reference sequence).

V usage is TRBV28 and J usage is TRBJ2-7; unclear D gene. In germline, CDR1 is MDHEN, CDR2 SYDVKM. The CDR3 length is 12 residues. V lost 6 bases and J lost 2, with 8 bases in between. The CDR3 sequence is CASREPPYEQYF. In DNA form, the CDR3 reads TGTGCCAGCAGGGAACCCCCCTACGAGCAGTACTTC.

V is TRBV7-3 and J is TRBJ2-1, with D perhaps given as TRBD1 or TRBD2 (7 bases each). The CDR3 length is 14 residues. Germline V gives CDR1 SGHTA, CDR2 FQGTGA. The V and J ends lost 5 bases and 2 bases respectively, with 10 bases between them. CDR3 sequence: CASSQGGTYNEQFF. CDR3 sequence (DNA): TGTGCCAGCAGCCAGGGGGGGACCTACAATGAGCAGTTCTTC.

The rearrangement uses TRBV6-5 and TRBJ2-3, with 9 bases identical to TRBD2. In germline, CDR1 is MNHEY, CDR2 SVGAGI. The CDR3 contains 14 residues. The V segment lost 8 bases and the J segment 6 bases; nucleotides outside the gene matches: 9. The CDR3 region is CASGLGLAYDTQYF. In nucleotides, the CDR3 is TGTGCCAGCGGCCTGGGACTAGCATATGATACGCAGTATTTT.

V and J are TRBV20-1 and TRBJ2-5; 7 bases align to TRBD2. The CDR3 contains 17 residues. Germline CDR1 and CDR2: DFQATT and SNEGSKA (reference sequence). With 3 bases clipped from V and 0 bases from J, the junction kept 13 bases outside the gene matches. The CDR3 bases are TGCAGTGCTAGTAAAGCGGGGCTTAACCGGTACCAAGAGACCCAGTACTTC. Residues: CSASKAGLNRYQETQYF.

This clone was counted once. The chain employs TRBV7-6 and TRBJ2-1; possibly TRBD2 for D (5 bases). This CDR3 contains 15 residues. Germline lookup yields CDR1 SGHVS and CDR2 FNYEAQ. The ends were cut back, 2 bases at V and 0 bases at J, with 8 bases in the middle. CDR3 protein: CASSLLSGSYNEQFF. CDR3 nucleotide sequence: TGTGCCAGCAGCTTATTAAGCGGCTCCTACAATGAGCAGTTCTTC.

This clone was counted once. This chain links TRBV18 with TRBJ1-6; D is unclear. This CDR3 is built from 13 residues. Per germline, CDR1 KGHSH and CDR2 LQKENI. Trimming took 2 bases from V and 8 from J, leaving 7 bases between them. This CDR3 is CASSPGSDSPLHF. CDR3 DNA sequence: TGTGCCAGCTCACCAGGGTCGGATTCACCCCTCCACTTT.

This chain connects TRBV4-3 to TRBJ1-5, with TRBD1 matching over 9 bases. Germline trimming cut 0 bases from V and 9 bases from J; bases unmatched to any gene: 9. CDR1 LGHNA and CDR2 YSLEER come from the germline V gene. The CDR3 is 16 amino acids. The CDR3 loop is CASSQDLRTGDGPQHF. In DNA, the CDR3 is TGCGCCAGCAGCCAAGATCTAAGGACAGGGGATGGGCCCCAGCATTTT.

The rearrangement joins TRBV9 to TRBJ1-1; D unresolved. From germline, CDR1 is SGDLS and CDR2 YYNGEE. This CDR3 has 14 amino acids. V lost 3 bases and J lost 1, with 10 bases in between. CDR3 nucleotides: TGTGCCAGCAGCGAAAGACATCCGAACACTGAAGCTTTCTTT. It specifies CASSERHPNTEAFF.

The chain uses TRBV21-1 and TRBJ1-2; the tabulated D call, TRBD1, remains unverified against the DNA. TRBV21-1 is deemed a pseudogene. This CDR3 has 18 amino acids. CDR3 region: CASSKDVRDGRGVYGYTF. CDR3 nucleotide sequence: TGTGCCAGCAGCAAAGATGTTAGGGATGGCAGGGGTGTCTATGGCTACACCTTC.

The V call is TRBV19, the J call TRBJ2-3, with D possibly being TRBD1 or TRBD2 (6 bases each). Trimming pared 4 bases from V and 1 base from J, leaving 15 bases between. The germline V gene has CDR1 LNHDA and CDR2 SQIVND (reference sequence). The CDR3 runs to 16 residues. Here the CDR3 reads CASSTQWGAGTDTQYF. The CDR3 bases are TGTGCCAGTAGTACCCAATGGGGGGCTGGCACAGATACGCAGTATTTT. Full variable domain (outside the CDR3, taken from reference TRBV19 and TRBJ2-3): DGGITQSPKYLFRKEGQNVTLSCEQNLNHDAMYWYRQDPGQGLRLIYYSQIVNDFQKGDIAEGYSVSREKKESFPLTVTSAQKNPTAFYLCASSTQWGAGTDTQYFGPGTRLTVL.